This T cell receptor (beta chain) came from a study of cytomegalovirus exposure and HLA in healthy donors. 60 Vbeta and 13 Jbeta primers were used in PCR. Profiled with immunoSEQ multiplex PCR; TCRdb holds only in-frame clones, not every one. The repertoire holds 150,000 to 200,000 clones, with less than 85% as singletons. Overall study findings and caveats: Reportedly, fewer N-insertions than the roughly 700-donor mean appeared in an Asian-associated ancestry cluster in a later analysis.

Regarding this clone: The antigen is unknown.

Trimming stripped 4 bases from V and 2 bases from J, with 11 bases between. The germline V gene encodes CDR1 MNHEY and CDR2 SVGAGI. The CDR3 runs 14 residues. V usage is TRBV6-5 and J usage is TRBJ1-1; a weak D match, TRBD1 (6 bases). Material: PBMCs. This TCR derives from a man aged 40-55 years in good health and CMV-seronegative. DNA for the CDR3: TGTGCCAGCAGTTTCTCACAGGGTAACACTGAAGCTTTCTTT. Translating gives CASSFSQGNTEAFF.